These 21 T cell receptor beta chains originate from one sample sequenced in a study of cytomegalovirus exposure and HLA in healthy donors. The PCR contained 60 Vbeta and 13 Jbeta primers. The data were produced by immunoSEQ multiplex PCR, yet TCRdb's version contains in-frame clones alone and is incomplete. Found here are approximately 150,000 clones, under 90% of them singletons; the top ten hold 6% to 7.5%. Sample: PBMCs. The receptors here all came from a man in his thirties or forties in good health and CMV-seropositive.

This clone was found once. This chain joins TRBV27 and TRBJ1-5; the match to TRBD1 covers 9 bases. This CDR3 contains 17 residues. V was pared by 6 bases and J by 4 bases, with 13 bases of the junction left unmatched. Per germline, CDR1 MNHEY and CDR2 SMNVEV (reference sequence). CDR3 in DNA: TGTGCCAGCAGACCGGGACAGGGTAAAAGGGTTAATCAGCCCCAGCATTTT. Its protein is CASRPGQGKRVNQPQHF.

The chain is built from TRBV7-2 and TRBJ1-5; TRBD1 might be the D (6 bases). The CDR3 is 13 amino acids. Germline CDR1 reads SGHTA; CDR2 reads FQGNSA. V gave up 1 base and J gave up 6 bases, with 7 bases separating them. The CDR3 DNA reads as TGTGCCAGCAGCTTAGGGGGGCCTCAGCCCCAGCATTTT. Protein: CASSLGGPQPQHF.

The chain joins TRBV25-1 to TRBJ2-1, with 8 nucleotides matching TRBD2. V gave up 2 bases and J gave up 6 bases; unmatched junction bases: 6. The germline CDR1 and CDR2 sequences are MGHDK and SYGVNS. CDR3 length: 15 residues. In nucleotides, the CDR3 is TGTGCCAGCAGTGAACCCGGGGGGGCCATCAATGAGCAGTTCTTC. This codes for CASSEPGGAINEQFF.

CDR3 region: CSVGAGGVLGGYTF. Written as DNA, the CDR3 is TGCAGCGTTGGAGCGGGAGGGGTTTTGGGAGGCTACACCTTC. The chain recombines TRBV29-1 with TRBJ1-2; TRBD1 might be the D (5 bases). Trimming shortened V by 4 bases and J by 8 bases, and 20 bases separated the two germline ends. Germline CDR1 reads SQVTM; CDR2 reads ANQGSEA. The CDR3 runs to 14 residues.

V gene TRBV7-2 combines with J gene TRBJ2-1, with D unclear. V lost 0 bases and J 8 bases, leaving 11 bases between the germline ends. Germline V gene sequence: CDR1 SGHTA, CDR2 FQGNSA. The CDR3 length is 14 residues. The CDR3 here is CASSLARSSDEQFF. The CDR3 DNA follows: TGTGCCAGCAGCTTAGCGAGGTCGAGCGATGAGCAGTTCTTC.

This clone was picked up one time. The CDR3 DNA is TGTCCGAACGAATATGGGGGACTAGGGCTAGAGACCCAGTACTTC. It translates to CPNEYGGLGLETQYF. V and J are TRBV12-1 and TRBJ2-5; TRBD2 is the table's D call and was not checked against the DNA. TRBV12-1 is termed a pseudogene. The CDR3 is 15 residues long.

V gene TRBV5-1 combines with J gene TRBJ1-1, with 9 bases matching TRBD1. CDR1 and CDR2 (germline): SGHRS, YFSETQ. This CDR3 spans 15 amino acids. Germline trimming cut 4 bases from V and 5 bases from J; bases unmatched to any gene: 9. The CDR3 loop reads CASSRQSGQGTEAFF. Written as DNA, the CDR3 is TGCGCCAGCAGCCGGCAATCGGGACAGGGTACTGAAGCTTTCTTT.

The table lists this clone with a count of one. The rearrangement links TRBV12-5 to TRBJ1-2, with D possibly matching TRBD1 (5 bases). V was pared by 4 bases and J by 8 bases, with 17 bases between. The CDR3 has 14 residues. Looked up from germline, CDR1 is LGHNT and CDR2 is FRNRAP. The CDR3 is CASGSTGLVRGYTF. The CDR3 nucleotides read TGTGCTAGTGGTTCCACAGGACTAGTGAGAGGCTACACCTTC.

This chain links TRBV19 with TRBJ1-5, with D possibly being TRBD1 (5 bases). Trimming left V 5 bases short and J 4 bases short, with 12 bases between. The germline V gene has CDR1 LNHDA and CDR2 SQIVND (reference sequence). This CDR3 is 14 amino acids long. The CDR3, as DNA: TGTGCCAGTAGTGCTACGGAGGGGAATCAGCCCCAGCATTTT. Protein sequence: CASSATEGNQPQHF.

The J gene is TRBJ2-7, the V gene TRBV30; TRBD1 is a possible D gene (6 bases). CDR3 length: 13 residues. Per the germline V gene, CDR1 is GTSNPN and CDR2 is SVGIG (reference sequence). V lost 2 bases and J 2 bases, leaving 10 bases between the germline ends. The CDR3 protein is CAWSFGQTYEQYF. The CDR3 DNA is TGTGCCTGGAGTTTCGGACAGACCTACGAGCAGTACTTC.

J is TRBJ1-4 and V is TRBV6-5, with D possibly matching TRBD1 (5 bases). The V end was cut by 6 bases, the J end by 0 bases, with 11 bases between. Looked up from germline, CDR1 is MNHEY and CDR2 is SVGAGI. The CDR3 is 15 residues long. The CDR3 here is CASRPTGATNEKLFF. DNA for the CDR3: TGTGCCAGCAGGCCCACAGGAGCAACTAATGAAAAACTGTTTTTT.

The V call is TRBV11-2, the J call TRBJ2-7, with D perhaps matching TRBD2 (6 bases). The germline CDR1 and CDR2 sequences are SGHAT and FQNNGV. The CDR3 is made up of 14 amino acids. The V and J ends lost 7 bases and 6 bases respectively, with 19 bases between them. The CDR3 DNA sequence: TGTGCCAGCACCATCAGGTGGGCGGGAACCGAGCAGTACTTC. It yields the protein CASTIRWAGTEQYF.

This sequence joins TRBV5-4 and TRBJ2-5; D is possibly TRBD1 (6 bases). The CDR3 sequence is 14 residues long. The germline V gene encodes CDR1 SGHNT and CDR2 YYREEE (reference sequence). V was pared by 1 base and J by 2 bases, with 9 bases between. For the CDR3, the DNA is TGTGCCAGCAGCTTGACCGGGACACAAGAGACCCAGTACTTC. Residues: CASSLTGTQETQYF.

This chain uses TRBV30 with TRBJ1-5; the D gene is possibly TRBD1 (6 bases). V was shortened by 3 bases and J by 0 bases, with 12 bases between the two germline ends. The CDR3 runs 15 residues. Germline V gene lookup returns CDR1 GTSNPN and CDR2 SVGIG (reference sequence). CDR3 protein: CAWSTGSHSNQPQHF. For the CDR3, the DNA is TGTGCCTGGAGCACAGGGTCTCATAGCAATCAGCCCCAGCATTTT.

The CDR3 coding sequence is TGTGCCAGCAGCGTAGAGAGCAATGAGCAGTTCTTC. Its translation is CASSVESNEQFF. The chain links TRBV9 to TRBJ2-1; D is unresolved. The germline V and J ends were trimmed by 0 bases and 6 bases, with 4 bases remaining between them. Germline V lookup: CDR1 SGDLS, CDR2 YYNGEE. CDR3 length: 12 residues.

The chain employs TRBV5-4 and TRBJ2-1; 8 bases line up with TRBD1. Trimming removed 0 bases from V and 6 bases from J; junction bases left unmatched: 8. The CDR3 totals 16 residues. CDR1 SGHNT and CDR2 YYREEE come from the germline V gene (reference sequence). Here the CDR3 reads CASSLDPQGAGNEQFF. Here the CDR3 DNA reads TGTGCCAGCAGCTTGGATCCGCAGGGGGCTGGCAATGAGCAGTTCTTC.

The chain uses TRBV27 and TRBJ1-2; D is ambiguous. The ends were cut back, 6 bases at V and 7 bases at J, with 24 bases in the middle. Germline V CDR1 and CDR2: MNHEY, SMNVEV (reference sequence). The CDR3 loop spans 16 amino acids. CDR3 protein: CASRGLRTSTPRGYTF. As DNA, the CDR3 is TGTGCCAGCAGAGGGCTACGGACTTCTACTCCTCGTGGCTACACCTTC.

This clone has a single count. The genes are TRBV6-5 and TRBJ2-2, with D possibly matching TRBD1 (5 bases). Deletions cut 6 bases from V and 1 base from J, with 9 bases between. The length of the CDR3 is 14 residues. Germline V CDR1 and CDR2: MNHEY, SVGAGI. The CDR3: CASRPTVNTGELFF. For the CDR3, the DNA is TGTGCCAGCAGACCGACAGTGAACACCGGGGAGCTGTTTTTT.

The chain uses TRBV7-9 and TRBJ2-7; D is unclear. Germline V gene sequence: CDR1 SEHNR, CDR2 FQNEAQ (reference sequence). With 3 bases removed from V and 4 bases from J, the gap between germline ends came to 13 bases. The CDR3 runs 14 residues. The CDR3 DNA reads TGTGCCAGCAGCTTTCGACAAAGCCTATACGAGCAGTACTTC. Protein: CASSFRQSLYEQYF.

This chain uses TRBV11-3 with TRBJ1-6; D unclear. Germline CDR1 reads SGHNT; CDR2 reads YENEEA. This CDR3 contains 15 residues. Trimming pared 1 base from V and 2 bases from J, leaving 6 bases between. The CDR3 bases are TGTGCCAGCAGCTTAGCAGTACCCTATAATTCACCCCTCCACTTT. Protein: CASSLAVPYNSPLHF. Filled out from reference TRBV11-3 and TRBJ1-6, the complete variable domain reads EAGVVQSPRYKIIEKKQPVAFWCNPISGHNTLYWYLQNLGQGPELLIRYENEEAVDDSQLPKDRFSAERLKGVDSTLKIQPAELGDSAVYLCASSLAVPYNSPLHFGNGTRLTVT.

The chain employs TRBV30 and TRBJ2-6; D uncertain. This CDR3 region has 16 residues. The V gene's germline CDR1 is GTSNPN and CDR2 SVGIG (reference sequence). V lost 5 bases and J 0 bases, leaving 14 bases between the germline ends. The CDR3 sequence: CAWGFYGGSGANVLTF. DNA for the CDR3: TGTGCCTGGGGGTTTTATGGCGGCTCTGGGGCCAACGTCCTGACTTTC.